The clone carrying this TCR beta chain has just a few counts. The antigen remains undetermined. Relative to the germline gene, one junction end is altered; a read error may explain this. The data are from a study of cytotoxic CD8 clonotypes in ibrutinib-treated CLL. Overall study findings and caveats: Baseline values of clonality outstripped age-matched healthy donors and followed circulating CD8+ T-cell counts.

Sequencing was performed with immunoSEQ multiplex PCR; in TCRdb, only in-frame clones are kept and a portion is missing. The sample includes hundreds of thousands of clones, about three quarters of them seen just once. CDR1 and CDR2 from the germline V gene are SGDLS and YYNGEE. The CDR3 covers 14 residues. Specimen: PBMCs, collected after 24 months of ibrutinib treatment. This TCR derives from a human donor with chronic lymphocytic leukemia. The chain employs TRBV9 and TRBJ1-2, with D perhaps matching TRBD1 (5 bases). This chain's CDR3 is CASSVAGAAYGYTF. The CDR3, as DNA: TGTGCCAGCAGTGTAGCCGGGGCCGCCTATGGCTACACCTTC. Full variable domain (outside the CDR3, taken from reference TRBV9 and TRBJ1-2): DSGVTQTPKHLITATGQRVTLRCSPRSGDLSVYWYQQSLDQGLQFLIQYYNGEERAKGNILERFSAQQFPDLHSELNLSSLELGDSALYFCASSVAGAAYGYTFGSGTRLTVV.